The next 7 T cell receptor beta chains were all read from a single sample in a study of T-cell memory formation after mild COVID-19. TCRdb fed the 5' RACE reads into MiXCR, producing one record per CDR3 protein. The sample yields about 110,000 distinct CDR3 sequences, around 12% seen once. What was sequenced was PBMCs or a T cell subset sorted from them (not recorded which). The receptors here all came from an adult woman who had mild COVID-19 (a few samples of this study predate the infection). Cell type and time point are not known.

In its sample, this clonotype was seen many times. The gene calls are TRBV12-3 or TRBV12-4 and TRBJ2-7, with 8 bases that match TRBD2. This CDR3 has 14 amino acids. Trimming cost V 5 bases and J 3 bases; bases outside gene matches: 6. CDR3 sequence (DNA): TGTGCCAGCAGTCCCGCGGGGGGCGACTACGAGCAGTACTTC. Its translation is CASSPAGGDYEQYF.

The CDR3, as DNA: TGTGCCAGCAGCGTAGCCTGGGGGAACTATGGCTACACCTTC. This sequence encodes CASSVAWGNYGYTF. The gene calls are TRBV9 and TRBJ1-2, with D perhaps matching TRBD1 (5 bases). Trimming took 0 bases from V and 2 from J, leaving 8 bases between them. The length of the CDR3 is 14 residues. The germline V gene has CDR1 SGDLS and CDR2 YYNGEE. The full variable domain, its missing parts supplied by reference TRBV9 and TRBJ1-2, is DSGVTQTPKHLITATGQRVTLRCSPRSGDLSVYWYQQSLDQGLQFLIQYYNGEERAKGNILERFSAQQFPDLHSELNLSSLELGDSALYFCASSVAWGNYGYTFGSGTRLTVV.

The genes are TRBV12-3 or TRBV12-4 and TRBJ2-7; TRBD1 aligns across 8 bases. V lost 4 bases, J lost 6 bases, and 8 bases stayed unmatched. The CDR3 consists of 14 residues. DNA of the CDR3: TGTGCCAGCAGTTCCTCGACAGGGGCCTCCGAGCAGTACTTC. Protein: CASSSSTGASEQYF.

This clonotype was seen repeatedly, ten times or more. The gene calls are TRBV5-1 and TRBJ2-2; D may be TRBD1 (5 bases). Trimming left V 9 bases short and J 6 bases short, with 12 bases between. This CDR3 has 12 amino acids. The germline CDR1 and CDR2 sequences are SGHRS and YFSETQ. For the CDR3, the DNA is TGCGCCACCATTCCCAGGGCCGGGGAGCTGTTTTTT. This sequence encodes CATIPRAGELFF.

This clonotype appeared a few times. V gene TRBV4-1 combines with J gene TRBJ1-1, with D perhaps TRBD1 (6 bases). The V gene lost 0 bases and the J gene lost 2 bases, with 10 bases spanning the gap. The CDR3 consists of 15 residues. Germline CDR1 and CDR2: MGHRA and YSYEKL. Here the CDR3 reads CASSQDWGTNTEAFF. Written as DNA, the CDR3 is TGCGCCAGCAGCCAAGATTGGGGGACAAACACTGAAGCTTTCTTT.

J is TRBJ2-4 and V is TRBV7-3; D may be TRBD1 or TRBD2 (5 bases each). Germline values: CDR1 SGHTA, CDR2 FQGTGA. Between the trimmed V and J ends, which lost 1 base and 7 bases, there was a span of 14 bases. This CDR3 spans 15 amino acids. The CDR3 region has the DNA TGTGCCAGCAGCTTAATGTCAGGGAGTGGGAACATTCAGTACTTC. It codes for CASSLMSGSGNIQYF.

This clonotype was observed a handful of times. The chain joins TRBV7-9 to TRBJ2-1; 7 nucleotides match TRBD1. The germline V gene encodes CDR1 SEHNR and CDR2 FQNEAQ (reference sequence). The CDR3 is made up of 14 amino acids. Trimming cost V 5 bases and J 6 bases; bases outside gene matches: 7. CDR3 nucleotide sequence: TGTGCCAGCAGCCCGGGACAGCAAATCAATGAGCAGTTCTTC. This gives the protein CASSPGQQINEQFF.